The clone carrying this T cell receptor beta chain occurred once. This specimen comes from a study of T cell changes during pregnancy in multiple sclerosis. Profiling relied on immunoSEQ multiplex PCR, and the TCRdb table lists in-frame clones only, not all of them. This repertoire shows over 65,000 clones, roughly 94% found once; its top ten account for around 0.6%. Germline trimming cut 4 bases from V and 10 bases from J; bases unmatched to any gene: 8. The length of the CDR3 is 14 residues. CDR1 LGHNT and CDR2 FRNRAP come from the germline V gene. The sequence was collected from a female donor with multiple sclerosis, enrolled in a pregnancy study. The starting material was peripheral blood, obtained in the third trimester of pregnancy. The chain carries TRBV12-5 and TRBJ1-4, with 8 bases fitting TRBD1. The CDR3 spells CASGSGGQAGKLFF. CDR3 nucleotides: TGTGCTAGTGGTTCAGGGGGACAGGCGGGAAAACTGTTTTTT.